Listed below are T cell receptor beta chains from one sample, sequenced in a study of cytomegalovirus exposure and HLA in healthy donors. TCRdb keeps only in-frame clones here, not all; method: immunoSEQ multiplex PCR. The data contain 60,000 to 80,000 clones, over 80% of them singletons. Specimen: PBMCs. All receptors come from a man aged 25-40 years in good health and CMV-seronegative. CDR3s include the opening cysteine and the closing phenylalanine or tryptophan. D genes are given only for firm matches. Not every row has a clone size; where given, it reads once, few, many or a size class.

cdr3_nt	cdr3_aa	j_call	d_call	v_call	clone_size
TGTGCCAGCAGTGACAGGGACTGGCAAGAGACCCAGTACTTC	CASSDRDWQETQYF	TRBJ2-5	NA	TRBV6-4	NA
TGTGCCAGCAGCTTGGGACTCCTAAGCGTAGAACCAGATACGCAGTATTTT	CASSLGLLSVEPDTQYF	TRBJ2-3	NA	TRBV5-4	NA
TGTGCCAGCAGTTCCTACCAGGGGACAGTTTATGGCTACACCTTC	CASSSYQGTVYGYTF	TRBJ1-2	TRBD1	TRBV28	few
TGTGCCAGTAGTACAAGTCCCGGGACAGGGATGGATACGCAGTATTTT	CASSTSPGTGMDTQYF	TRBJ2-3	TRBD1	TRBV19	NA
TGTGCCAGCAGCGCACTTTACAGACAGGGGGACAATGAGCAGTTCTTC	CASSALYRQGDNEQFF	TRBJ2-1	TRBD1	TRBV7-9	NA
TGTGCCAGCAGCGTAGGCGGGGGGGCCGATGAGCAGTTCTTC	CASSVGGGADEQFF	TRBJ2-1	TRBD2	TRBV9	NA
TGTGCCAGCAGCTGGCAGAGGGGGAGATCCCAAGAGACCCAGTACTTC	CASSWQRGRSQETQYF	TRBJ2-5	NA	TRBV7-2	NA
TGTGCCAGCAGCTTAAGAGCAGGGGCCGGGTACAATGAGCAGTTCTTC	CASSLRAGAGYNEQFF	TRBJ2-1	NA	TRBV7-3	NA
TGTGCCAGCAGCTCTGACAGTTACAATGAGCAGTTCTTC	CASSSDSYNEQFF	TRBJ2-1	NA	TRBV9	NA
TGTGCCAGCAGCTTAGTTAGCGCTACCACCTACAAAAACATTCAGTACTTC	CASSLVSATTYKNIQYF	TRBJ2-4	NA	TRBV13	NA
TGTGCCAGCAGCTCTACCCGGGACAGGGCAAACGAGCAGTACTTC	CASSSTRDRANEQYF	TRBJ2-7	TRBD1	TRBV11-2	NA
TGTGCCAGCAGTTTACTCTCTCCGGGGGGAACAGGACTTAACTATGGCTACACCTTC	CASSLLSPGGTGLNYGYTF	TRBJ1-2	NA	TRBV27	NA
TGTGCCAGCAGCTACAGAGAAACCGGGGAGCTGTTTTTT	CASSYRETGELFF	TRBJ2-2	NA	TRBV11-3	NA
TGTGCCAGCAGCTTACAGGGCGCCGGGTATGGCTACACCTTC	CASSLQGAGYGYTF	TRBJ1-2	NA	TRBV7-9	once
TGTGCCAGCGGACAAGGTAGTCCCTACAATGAGCAGTTCTTC	CASGQGSPYNEQFF	TRBJ2-1	NA	TRBV5-6	NA
TGCGCCAGCAGCCAATTCTTTCAGCGGGGGCCAGGGGCCCAGTACTTC	CASSQFFQRGPGAQYF	TRBJ2-5	TRBD2	TRBV4-1	NA
TGTGCCAGCAGCCCCGGGTTCGGGGGGATTGGCTACACCTTC	CASSPGFGGIGYTF	TRBJ1-2	NA	TRBV7-2	NA
TGTGCCAGCAGCCCCTTAGGGGGTGCCGGGGAGCTGTTTTTT	CASSPLGGAGELFF	TRBJ2-2	NA	TRBV9	NA
TGTGCCAGCAGCTTATGGGGGCTTAGGGATCAGCCCCAGCATTTT	CASSLWGLRDQPQHF	TRBJ1-5	NA	TRBV7-8	NA
TGTGCCAGCAGCTTAGATAGGAACACTGAAGCTTTCTTT	CASSLDRNTEAFF	TRBJ1-1	NA	TRBV7-9	NA
TGTGCCAGCAGTGATAGCGATAGCACAGATACGCAGTATTTT	CASSDSDSTDTQYF	TRBJ2-3	NA	TRBV6-4	NA
TGTGCCAGCTCACCTCTAGCGACTCTCCCCGGGGAGCTGTTTTTT	CASSPLATLPGELFF	TRBJ2-2	NA	TRBV18	NA
TGTGCCAGCAGTTTGACTGGACACCAGGCCCTCTACGAGCAGTACTTC	CASSLTGHQALYEQYF	TRBJ2-7	NA	TRBV28	few
TGTGCCAGCAGTTTAGCACGGACGGGGGTTCTCTATGGCTACACCTTC	CASSLARTGVLYGYTF	TRBJ1-2	NA	TRBV28	few
TGTGCCAGCAGCCTCGACTTGGCAGATCCCTACGAGCAGTACTTC	CASSLDLADPYEQYF	TRBJ2-7	NA	TRBV7-3	NA
TGTGCCAGCAGCTTAGCGGATCGACTATCCTACGAGCAGTACTTC	CASSLADRLSYEQYF	TRBJ2-7	NA	TRBV7-6	NA
TGTGCCACCAAAGCGGGGGGAAACACCGGGGAGCTGTTTTTT	CATKAGGNTGELFF	TRBJ2-2	TRBD2	TRBV15	NA
TGCGCCAGCACCCCCCATTTACAGGGGAACTATGGCTACACCTTC	CASTPHLQGNYGYTF	TRBJ1-2	TRBD1	TRBV5-1	NA
TGTGCCAGCAGCCTAAGCCGACTAGCGGGGGGCCGGGTCAGCACAGATACGCAGTATTTT	CASSLSRLAGGRVSTDTQYF	TRBJ2-3	TRBD2	TRBV7-3	few
TGTGCCAGCAGCTCCAGAAAAAACATTCAGTACTTC	CASSSRKNIQYF	TRBJ2-4	NA	TRBV7-2	NA
TGTGCCAGCAGGCGGGCACGGCCCTATGGGAATGAGCAGTTCTTC	CASRRARPYGNEQFF	TRBJ2-1	NA	TRBV28	NA
TGTGCCAGCAGTGACAAGCGGGGGGGTTCCAATGAGCAGTTCTTC	CASSDKRGGSNEQFF	TRBJ2-1	TRBD2	TRBV6-4	NA
TGTGCCAGCAGCCAAGAGGTTCGCGGGAGGCAACCCTCTACGCAGTATTTT	CASSQEVRGRQPSTQYF	TRBJ2-3	TRBD2	TRBV4-2	NA
TGCGCCAGCAGCTTTGCGGGCCTAAGCCCTGACGAGCAGTACTTC	CASSFAGLSPDEQYF	TRBJ2-7	NA	TRBV5-1	NA
TGTGCCAGTGGCGGGACCATGAACACTGAAGCTTTCTTT	CASGGTMNTEAFF	TRBJ1-1	NA	TRBV19	NA
TGTGCCAGCAGCGTCGGACAGGGCGGTCAGCCCCAGCATTTT	CASSVGQGGQPQHF	TRBJ1-5	TRBD1	TRBV9	NA
TGTGCCAGCAGCGTTACAGGGGCACGCCATGGCTACACCTTC	CASSVTGARHGYTF	TRBJ1-2	TRBD1	TRBV9	once
TGTGCCAGCAGCTGGCTCGGACAGGGTGGCTATGGCTACACCTTC	CASSWLGQGGYGYTF	TRBJ1-2	TRBD1	TRBV7-9	NA
TGTGCCAGCAGCTCGGGACACTCCCGGCGAGAGACCCAGTACTTC	CASSSGHSRRETQYF	TRBJ2-5	NA	TRBV11-3	NA
TGTGCCAGCAGCCTCACCATGGCGGGGGCCTATACGCAGTATTTT	CASSLTMAGAYTQYF	TRBJ2-3	NA	TRBV13	once
TGTGCCAGCAGTGTCCGGGGGTCCGGGGAGCTGTTTTTT	CASSVRGSGELFF	TRBJ2-2	NA	TRBV2	NA
TGCGCCAGCAGGTTCCTTGGTGGGACAAGGGGGGGTTCACCCCTCCACTTT	CASRFLGGTRGGSPLHF	TRBJ1-6	NA	TRBV5-1	few
TGTGCCAGCTTCGACAGAGGAGAGACCCAGTACTTC	CASFDRGETQYF	TRBJ2-5	NA	TRBV27	NA
TGTGCCAGCAGTTACACACCTTACAATGAGCAGTTCTTC	CASSYTPYNEQFF	TRBJ2-1	NA	TRBV7-9	NA
TGTGCCAGTAGTGTGGACAGGGATCAGCCCCAGCATTTT	CASSVDRDQPQHF	TRBJ1-5	TRBD1	TRBV19	NA
TGTGCCAGCTCACCAGGCAGGGATGGAAACACCATATATTTT	CASSPGRDGNTIYF	TRBJ1-3	NA	TRBV18	NA
TGTGCCAGCAGTGAAATCATCCAAGAGACCCAGTACTTC	CASSEIIQETQYF	TRBJ2-5	NA	TRBV6-1	NA
TGTGCCAAGGCGACAGGGGGTCAAGAGACCCAGTACTTC	CAKATGGQETQYF	TRBJ2-5	TRBD1	TRBV30	NA
TGTGCCAGGTCGGGCAGGGTCGGGGGCTACACCTTC	CARSGRVGGYTF	TRBJ1-2	NA	TRBV2	few
TGTGCCAGCAGCCGGGACATGTGGAACACCGGGGAGCTGTTTTTT	CASSRDMWNTGELFF	TRBJ2-2	NA	TRBV5-4	NA